This T cell receptor (beta chain) was identified in a study of T cell changes during pregnancy in multiple sclerosis. The CDR3 is 16 residues long. The V end lost 3 bases, the J end lost 0 bases, and 13 bases lay between the germline ends. Looked up from germline, CDR1 is SGDLS and CDR2 is YYNGEE. The protocol was immunoSEQ multiplex PCR, while the TCRdb copy is restricted to in-frame clones and leaves out a portion. The sample has about 41,000 clones, about 87% seen once. The chain links TRBV9 to TRBJ1-5; D remains ambiguous. The sequenced sample was peripheral blood, obtained in the first trimester of pregnancy. The receptor was isolated from a female donor in good health, enrolled as a control in a pregnancy study. In DNA form, the CDR3 reads TGTGCCAGCAGCGACTCTGCGAATTTTAGCAATCAGCCCCAGCATTTT. Translation gives CASSDSANFSNQPQHF.